This T cell receptor (beta chain) was obtained from a study of blood T cell repertoires in COVID-19 (dated by TCRdb to 2018 to 2020). About the full investigation: Samples from collaborators originated in the United States, Italy and Spain and spanned both the acute and convalescent phases of COVID-19. The prospective study material was composed of cDNA or gDNA derived from T cells, B-cell-depleted T cells, or PBMCs. The dataset comprised deeply sampled blood TCRbeta repertoires from subjects exposed to, actively infected with, or recovered from COVID-19. A freely available public database, intended as a resource for researchers studying the immune response to SARS-CoV-2, is where the repertoires were released. The samples were drawn from the first 160 participants of the ongoing ImmuneRACE study and from under 1,500 subjects provided by 6 global collaborators. Nearly every sample came with metadata listing a de-identified subject ID, COVID-19 status, age in years and sex. HLA class I and class II types, where available, came from metadata supplied by the sample provider rather than from assay-based typing.

The immunoSEQ Assay, a bias-controlled multiplex PCR, was used to amplify TCRbeta CDR3 regions from genomic DNA. The paper's data handling went like this. The number of nucleated cells in each sample was estimated from the amplification of reference gene primers within the assay. To quantify the absolute abundance of each unique TCRbeta CDR3 rearrangement, sequence reads were collapsed and filtered. For each sample, productive Simpson clonality was calculated as the square root of Simpson's diversity index over productive rearrangements. TCRdb stores this immuneACCESS table with in-frame sequences only. Part of the clones is absent; in the studies checked, under half of the shortfall reflects unresolved V genes, and no reason is known for the rest. Clonal size and the V and J genes are those of that table, whereas D and trimming came from the DNA. This sample comprises almost 100,000 clones, roughly nine tenths of them detected only once. 10% of the sample is taken by the ten largest.

Here is what the overall study found, with its caveats: How much clinical and demographic metadata was included differed by source and by participant, and the metadata was provided uncurated.

Collaborating institutions collected whole blood in K2EDTA tubes following their own protocols. For TCRbeta analysis, collaborator samples were shipped as frozen whole blood, as isolated PBMCs, or as DNA extracted from either sample type. Regarding this clone: The target of this receptor is not known. No base quality values were provided; no much bigger clone lies one nucleotide off.

The specimen sequenced was peripheral blood. The sequence came from a man aged 50-59 years with acute or convalescent COVID-19.

The nucleotide sequence is TGCGCCAGCAGTGAGTCGGGGGCTTACACCGGGGAGCTGTTTTTT. This codes for CASSESGAYTGELFF. The sequence links TRBV10-2 to TRBJ2-2; the D region possibly corresponds to TRBD1 (6 bases align). The CDR3 numbers 15 residues from cysteine through phenylalanine. Solely the CDR3 DNA is kept, with 45 bases framed from the first base. Based on the germline V gene, the CDR1 and CDR2 sequences are WSHSY and SAAADI. A distance of 8 bases separates the germline ends of V and J, which lose 0 bases and 3 bases respectively.